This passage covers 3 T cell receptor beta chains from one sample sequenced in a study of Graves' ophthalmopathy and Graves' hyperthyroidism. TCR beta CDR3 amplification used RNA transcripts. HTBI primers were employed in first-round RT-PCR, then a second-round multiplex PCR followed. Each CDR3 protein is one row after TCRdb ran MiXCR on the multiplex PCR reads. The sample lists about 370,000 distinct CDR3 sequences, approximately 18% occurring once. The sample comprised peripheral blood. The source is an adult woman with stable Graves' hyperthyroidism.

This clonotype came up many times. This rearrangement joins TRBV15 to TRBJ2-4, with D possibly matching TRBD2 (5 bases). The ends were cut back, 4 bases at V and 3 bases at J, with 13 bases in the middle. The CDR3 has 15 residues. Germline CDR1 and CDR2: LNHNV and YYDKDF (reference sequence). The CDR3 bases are TGTGCCACCAGCATCTCCCTCGCGGGCAAAAACATTCAGTACTTC. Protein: CATSISLAGKNIQYF.

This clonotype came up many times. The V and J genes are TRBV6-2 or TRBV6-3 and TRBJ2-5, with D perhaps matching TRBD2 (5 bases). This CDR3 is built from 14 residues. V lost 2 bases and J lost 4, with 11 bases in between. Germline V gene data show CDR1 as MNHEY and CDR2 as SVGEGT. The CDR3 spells CASSYVVGGETQYF. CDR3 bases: TGTGCCAGCAGTTACGTCGTAGGAGGAGAGACCCAGTACTTC.

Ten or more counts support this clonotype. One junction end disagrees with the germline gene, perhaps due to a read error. DNA of the CDR3: TGTGCCAGCAGTTTCCTACCGGGGACGGGGTCTGAAGCTTCCTTT. Protein: CASSFLPGTGSEASF. The J gene is TRBJ1-1, the V gene TRBV12-3 or TRBV12-4; TRBD1 is a possible D gene (5 bases). The CDR3 totals 15 residues.